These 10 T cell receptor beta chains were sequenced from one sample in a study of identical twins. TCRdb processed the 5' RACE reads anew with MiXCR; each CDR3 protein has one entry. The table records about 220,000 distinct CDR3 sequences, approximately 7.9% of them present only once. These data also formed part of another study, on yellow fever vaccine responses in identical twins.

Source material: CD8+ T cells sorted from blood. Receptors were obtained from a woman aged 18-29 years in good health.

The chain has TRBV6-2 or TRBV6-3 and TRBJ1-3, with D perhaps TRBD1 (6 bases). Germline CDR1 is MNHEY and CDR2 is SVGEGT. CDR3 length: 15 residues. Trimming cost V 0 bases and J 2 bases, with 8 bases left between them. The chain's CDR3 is CASSYSRDTGNTIYF. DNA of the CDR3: TGTGCCAGCAGTTACTCCCGGGACACTGGAAACACCATATATTTT.

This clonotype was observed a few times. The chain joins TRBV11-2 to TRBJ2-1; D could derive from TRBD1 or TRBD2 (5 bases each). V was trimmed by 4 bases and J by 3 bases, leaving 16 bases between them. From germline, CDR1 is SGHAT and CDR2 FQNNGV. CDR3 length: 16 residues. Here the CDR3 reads CASSSSRDPFYNEQFF. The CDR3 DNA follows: TGTGCCAGCAGCTCCTCCCGGGACCCCTTCTACAATGAGCAGTTCTTC. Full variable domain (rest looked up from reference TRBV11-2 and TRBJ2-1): EAGVAQSPRYKIIEKRQSVAFWCNPISGHATLYWYQQILGQGPKLLIQFQNNGVVDDSQLPKDRFSAERLKGVDSTLKIQPAKLEDSAVYLCASSSSRDPFYNEQFFGPGTRLTVL.

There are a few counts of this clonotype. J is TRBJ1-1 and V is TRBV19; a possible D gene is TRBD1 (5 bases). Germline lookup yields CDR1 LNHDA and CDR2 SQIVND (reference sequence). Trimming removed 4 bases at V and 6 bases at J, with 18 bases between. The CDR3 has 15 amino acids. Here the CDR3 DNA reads TGTGCCAGTAGTACGAGGCTGGACCGAGGGGCTGAAGCTTTCTTT. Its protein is CASSTRLDRGAEAFF. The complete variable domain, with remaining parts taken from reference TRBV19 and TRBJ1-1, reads DGGITQSPKYLFRKEGQNVTLSCEQNLNHDAMYWYRQDPGQGLRLIYYSQIVNDFQKGDIAEGYSVSREKKESFPLTVTSAQKNPTAFYLCASSTRLDRGAEAFFGQGTRLTVV.

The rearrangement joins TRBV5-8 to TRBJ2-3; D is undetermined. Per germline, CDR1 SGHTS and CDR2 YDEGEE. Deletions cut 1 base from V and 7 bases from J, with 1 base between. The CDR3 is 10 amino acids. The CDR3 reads CASSLNTQYF. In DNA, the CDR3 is TGTGCCAGCAGCTTGAATACGCAGTATTTT. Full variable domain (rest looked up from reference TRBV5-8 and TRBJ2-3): EAGVTQSPTHLIKTRGQQATLRCSPISGHTSVYWYQQALGLGLQFLLWYDEGEERNRGNFPPRFSGRQFPNYSSELNVNALELEDSALYLCASSLNTQYFGPGTRLTVL.

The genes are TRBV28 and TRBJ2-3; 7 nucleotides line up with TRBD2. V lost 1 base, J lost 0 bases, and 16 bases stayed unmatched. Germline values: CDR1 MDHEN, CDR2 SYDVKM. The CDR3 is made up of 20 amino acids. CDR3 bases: TGTGCCAGCAGTTTATACCCCCCGGTATCGAGCGGGGAGAGCACAGATACGCAGTATTTT. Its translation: CASSLYPPVSSGESTDTQYF.

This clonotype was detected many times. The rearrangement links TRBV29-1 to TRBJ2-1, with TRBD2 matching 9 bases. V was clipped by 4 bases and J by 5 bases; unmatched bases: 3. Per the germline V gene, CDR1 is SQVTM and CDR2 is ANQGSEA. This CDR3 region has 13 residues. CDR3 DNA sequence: TGCAGCGTTGGACTAGCGGATAACAATGAGCAGTTCTTC. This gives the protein CSVGLADNNEQFF.

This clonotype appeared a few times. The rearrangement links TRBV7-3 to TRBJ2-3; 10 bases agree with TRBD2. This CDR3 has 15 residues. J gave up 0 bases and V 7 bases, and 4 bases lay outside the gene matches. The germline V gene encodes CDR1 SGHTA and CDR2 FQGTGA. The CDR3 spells CASNPAGGSTDTQYF. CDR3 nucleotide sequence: TGTGCCAGCAACCCAGCGGGAGGGAGCACAGATACGCAGTATTTT.

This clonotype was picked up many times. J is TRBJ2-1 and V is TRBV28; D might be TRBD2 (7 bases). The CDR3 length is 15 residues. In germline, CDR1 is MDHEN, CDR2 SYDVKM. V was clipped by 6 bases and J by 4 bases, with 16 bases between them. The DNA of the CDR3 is TGTGCCAGCAGCTCGCGGGGGCCTTGGTACAATGAGCAGTTCTTC. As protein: CASSSRGPWYNEQFF. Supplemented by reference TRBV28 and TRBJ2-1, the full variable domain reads DVKVTQSSRYLVKRTGEKVFLECVQDMDHENMFWYRQDPGLGLRLIYFSYDVKMKEKGDIPEGYSVSREKKERFSLILESASTNQTSMYLCASSSRGPWYNEQFFGPGTRLTVL.

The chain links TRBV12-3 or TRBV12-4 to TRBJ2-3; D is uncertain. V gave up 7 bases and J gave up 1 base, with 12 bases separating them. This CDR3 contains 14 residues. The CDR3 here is CASMAAQGTDTQYF. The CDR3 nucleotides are TGTGCCAGCATGGCCGCACAAGGCACAGATACGCAGTATTTT.

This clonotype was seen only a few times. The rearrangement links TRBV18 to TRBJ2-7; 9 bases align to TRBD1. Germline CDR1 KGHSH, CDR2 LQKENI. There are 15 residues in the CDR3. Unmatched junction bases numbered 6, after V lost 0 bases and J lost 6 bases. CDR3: CASSPPDRGWGEQYF. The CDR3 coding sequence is TGTGCCAGCTCACCACCGGACAGGGGATGGGGCGAGCAGTACTTC. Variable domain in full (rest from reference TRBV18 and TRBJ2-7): NAGVMQNPRHLVRRRGQEARLRCSPMKGHSHVYWYRQLPEEGLKFMVYLQKENIIDESGMPKERFSAEFPKEGPSILRIQQVVRGDSAAYFCASSPPDRGWGEQYFGPGTRLTVT.